This T cell receptor (beta chain) was observed in a study of blood T cell repertoires in COVID-19. Individuals aged about 18 to 89 years were recruited from approximately 22 US areas. Per the study methods: Amplified reference gene primers provided the basis for estimating nucleated cell counts. Clones were sequenced by immunoSEQ multiplex PCR, and TCRdb holds only the in-frame ones, with some missing. V and J calls and clone size are as listed in that table; D and trimming were resolved from the DNA. The sample lists approximately 220,000 clones, 83% occurring once. The CDR3 covers 15 residues. Per the germline V gene, CDR1 is SGDLS and CDR2 is YYNGEE. The V gene lost 2 bases and the J gene lost 7 bases, with 16 bases spanning the gap.

The V and J genes are TRBV9 and TRBJ2-1; D might be TRBD1 (6 bases). The origin of this receptor is a woman between 45 and 65 years old who had been exposed to COVID-19. Sequenced material: PBMCs or T cells enriched from blood (not recorded which). The CDR3: CASSVPTGSGNEQFF. The DNA of the CDR3 is TGTGCCAGCAGCGTTCCGACAGGTTCAGGTAATGAGCAGTTCTTC.